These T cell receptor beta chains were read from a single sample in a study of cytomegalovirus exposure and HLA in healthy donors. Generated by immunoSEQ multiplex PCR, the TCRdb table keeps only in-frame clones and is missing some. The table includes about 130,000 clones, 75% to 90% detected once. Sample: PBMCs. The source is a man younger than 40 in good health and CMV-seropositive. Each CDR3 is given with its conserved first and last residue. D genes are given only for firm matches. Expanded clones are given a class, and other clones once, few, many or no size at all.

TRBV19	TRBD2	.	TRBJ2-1	TGTGCCAGTACCCCAAGCGGGGGGGCCAACAATGAGCAGTTCTTC	CASTPSGGANNEQFF
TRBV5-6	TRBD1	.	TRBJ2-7	TGTGCCAGCAGCATCGGGACAGGGCTCTACGAGCAGTACTTC	CASSIGTGLYEQYF
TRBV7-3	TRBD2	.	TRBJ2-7	TGTGCCAGCAGCTCCGACTGGGAGGGCGAGCAGTACTTC	CASSSDWEGEQYF
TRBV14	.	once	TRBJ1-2	TGTGCCAGCAGCCAAGGCGGGGGATTCGGGGGCTACACCTTC	CASSQGGGFGGYTF
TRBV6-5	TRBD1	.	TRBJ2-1	TGTGCCACTCTAGACAGGGGGCCCAATGAGCAGTTCTTC	CATLDRGPNEQFF
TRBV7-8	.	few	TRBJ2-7	TGTGCCAGCAGCTTAGATGTGAGAACGGAGCAGTACTTC	CASSLDVRTEQYF
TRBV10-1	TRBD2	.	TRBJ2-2	TGCGCCAGCAGACCTAGCGGAAGCGGGGAGCTGTTTTTT	CASRPSGSGELFF
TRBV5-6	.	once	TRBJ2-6	TGTGCCAGCAGCCCGACAGGATCTGGGGCCAACGTCCTGACTTTC	CASSPTGSGANVLTF
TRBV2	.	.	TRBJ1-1	TGTGCCAGCAGTGAGGCGGGATCCACTGAAGCTTTCTTT	CASSEAGSTEAFF
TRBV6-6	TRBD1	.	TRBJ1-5	TGTGCCAGCAGTCACGGGACAGCTAGCAATCAGCCCCAGCATTTT	CASSHGTASNQPQHF
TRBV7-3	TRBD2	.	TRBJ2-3	TGTGCCAGCAGCACCGGGACTAGCGGCACAGATACGCAGTATTTT	CASSTGTSGTDTQYF
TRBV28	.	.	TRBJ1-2	TGTGCCAGCAGTCCTAGACAGGCCCACGGCTATGGCTACACCTTC	CASSPRQAHGYGYTF
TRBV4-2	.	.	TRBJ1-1	TGTGCCAGCAGCCAAGCGCGGGGAGAAGCTTTCTTT	CASSQARGEAFF
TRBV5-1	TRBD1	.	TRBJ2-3	TGCGCCAGCAGCTTGGTTAGGGACAGGGAGACAGATACGCAGTATTTT	CASSLVRDRETDTQYF
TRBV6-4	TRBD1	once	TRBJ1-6	TGTGCCAGCAGGGTGGACAGGGATAATTCACCCCTCCACTTT	CASRVDRDNSPLHF
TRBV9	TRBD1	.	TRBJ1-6	TGTGCCAGCAGCCTCCGGACAGGGGCTTCACCCCTCCACTTT	CASSLRTGASPLHF
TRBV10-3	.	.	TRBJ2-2	TGTGCCATCAGTGATTACCGGGCCCAGGGCGGGGAGCTGTTTTTT	CAISDYRAQGGELFF
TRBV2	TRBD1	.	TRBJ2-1	TGTGCCAGCAGTTTAGACAGGGGAGCCTACAGTGAGCAGTTCTTC	CASSLDRGAYSEQFF
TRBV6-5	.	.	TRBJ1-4	TGTGCCAGCAGAACCAGGGTTAATAATGAAAAACTGTTTTTT	CASRTRVNNEKLFF
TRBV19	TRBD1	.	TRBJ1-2	TGTGCCAGTAGTTCCCGTTCCGGGACAGGCTATGGCTACACCTTC	CASSSRSGTGYGYTF
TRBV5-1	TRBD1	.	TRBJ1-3	TGCGCCAGCAGCGCCGGGACAGGGGCCGGAAACACCATATATTTT	CASSAGTGAGNTIYF
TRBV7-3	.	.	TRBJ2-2	TGTGCCAGCAGCTTAAGGGCAGGTGGACAGCCAAACACCGGGGAGCTGTTTTTT	CASSLRAGGQPNTGELFF
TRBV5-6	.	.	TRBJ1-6	TGTGCCAGCAGCCGAGGACTTCCTAATTCACCCCTCCACTTT	CASSRGLPNSPLHF
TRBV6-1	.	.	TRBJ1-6	TGTGCCAGCAATGGGGGGAGCTCCTATAATTCACCCCTCCACTTT	CASNGGSSYNSPLHF
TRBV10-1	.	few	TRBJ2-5	TGCGCCAGCAGTGAGCTACAGGGATGGGAGACCCAGTACTTC	CASSELQGWETQYF
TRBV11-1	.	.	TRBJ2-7	TGTGCCAGCAGCAATAACAGGCTCGAAGAGCAGTACTTC	CASSNNRLEEQYF
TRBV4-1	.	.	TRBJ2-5	TGCGCCAGCAGCCAAGAGGACAGTCCGCAAGAGACCCAGTACTTC	CASSQEDSPQETQYF
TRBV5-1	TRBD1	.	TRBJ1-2	TGCGCCAGCAGCGCTGGGACAGGGGGTTTCTATGGCTACACCTTC	CASSAGTGGFYGYTF
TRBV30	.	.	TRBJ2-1	TGTGCCTGGAGAGAAGGACACTACAATGAGCAGTTCTTC	CAWREGHYNEQFF
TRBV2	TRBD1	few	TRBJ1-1	TGTGCCAGCAGTGGACAGGGGATCCCCAACACTGAAGCTTTCTTT	CASSGQGIPNTEAFF
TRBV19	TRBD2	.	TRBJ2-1	TGTGCCAGTAGTAGGGCCGGGACTAGCATTGATGAGCAGTTCTTC	CASSRAGTSIDEQFF
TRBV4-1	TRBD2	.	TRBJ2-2	TGCGCCAGCAGCCAAGGGCGTGCGACTAGCGAATACACCGGGGAGCTGTTTTTT	CASSQGRATSEYTGELFF
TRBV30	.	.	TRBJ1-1	TGTGCCTGGACCCTCCAGACAGGATTAAACACTGAAGCTTTCTTT	CAWTLQTGLNTEAFF